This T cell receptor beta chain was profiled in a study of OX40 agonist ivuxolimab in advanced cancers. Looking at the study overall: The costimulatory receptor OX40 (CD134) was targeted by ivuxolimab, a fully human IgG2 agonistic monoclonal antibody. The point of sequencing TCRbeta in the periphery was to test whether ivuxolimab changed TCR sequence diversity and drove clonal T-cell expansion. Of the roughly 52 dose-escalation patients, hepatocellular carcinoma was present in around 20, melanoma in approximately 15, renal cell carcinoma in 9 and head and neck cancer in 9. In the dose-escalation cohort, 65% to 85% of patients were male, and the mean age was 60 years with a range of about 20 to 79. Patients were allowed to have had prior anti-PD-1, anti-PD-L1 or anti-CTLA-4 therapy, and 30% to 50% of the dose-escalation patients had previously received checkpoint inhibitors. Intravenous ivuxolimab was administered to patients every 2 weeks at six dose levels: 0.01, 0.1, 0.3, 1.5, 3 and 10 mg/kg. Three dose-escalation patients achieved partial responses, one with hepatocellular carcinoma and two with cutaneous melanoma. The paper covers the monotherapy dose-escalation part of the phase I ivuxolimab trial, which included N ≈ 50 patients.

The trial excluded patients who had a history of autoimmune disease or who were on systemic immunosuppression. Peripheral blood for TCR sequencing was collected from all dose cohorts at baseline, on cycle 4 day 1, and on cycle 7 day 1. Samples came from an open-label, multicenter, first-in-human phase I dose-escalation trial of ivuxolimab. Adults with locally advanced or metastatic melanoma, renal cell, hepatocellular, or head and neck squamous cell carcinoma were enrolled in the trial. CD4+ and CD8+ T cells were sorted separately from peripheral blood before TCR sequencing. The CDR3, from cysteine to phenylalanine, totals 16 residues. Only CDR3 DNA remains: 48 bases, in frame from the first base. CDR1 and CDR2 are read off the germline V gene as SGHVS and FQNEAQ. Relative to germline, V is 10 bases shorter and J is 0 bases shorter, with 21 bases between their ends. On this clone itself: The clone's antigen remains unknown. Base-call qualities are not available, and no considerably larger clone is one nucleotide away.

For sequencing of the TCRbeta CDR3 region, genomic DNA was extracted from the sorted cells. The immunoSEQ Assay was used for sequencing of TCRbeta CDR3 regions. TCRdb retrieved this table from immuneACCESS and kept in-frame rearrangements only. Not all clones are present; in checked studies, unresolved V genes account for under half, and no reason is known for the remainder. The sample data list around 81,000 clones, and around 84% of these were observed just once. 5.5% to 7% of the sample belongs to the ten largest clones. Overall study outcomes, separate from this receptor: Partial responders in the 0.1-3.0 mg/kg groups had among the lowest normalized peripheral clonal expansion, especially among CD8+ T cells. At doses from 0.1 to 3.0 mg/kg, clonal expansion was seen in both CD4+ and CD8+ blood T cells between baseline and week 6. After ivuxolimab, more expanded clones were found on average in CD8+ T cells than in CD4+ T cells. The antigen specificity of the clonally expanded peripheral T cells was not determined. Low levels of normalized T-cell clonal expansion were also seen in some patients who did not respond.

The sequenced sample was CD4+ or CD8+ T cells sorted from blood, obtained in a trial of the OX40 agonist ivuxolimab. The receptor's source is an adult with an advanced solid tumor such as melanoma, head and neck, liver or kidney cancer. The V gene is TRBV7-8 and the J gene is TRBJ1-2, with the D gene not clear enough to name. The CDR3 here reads CATDPNRIGSNYGYTF. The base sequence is TGTGCCACCGACCCCAACCGTATCGGGTCTAACTATGGCTACACCTTC.